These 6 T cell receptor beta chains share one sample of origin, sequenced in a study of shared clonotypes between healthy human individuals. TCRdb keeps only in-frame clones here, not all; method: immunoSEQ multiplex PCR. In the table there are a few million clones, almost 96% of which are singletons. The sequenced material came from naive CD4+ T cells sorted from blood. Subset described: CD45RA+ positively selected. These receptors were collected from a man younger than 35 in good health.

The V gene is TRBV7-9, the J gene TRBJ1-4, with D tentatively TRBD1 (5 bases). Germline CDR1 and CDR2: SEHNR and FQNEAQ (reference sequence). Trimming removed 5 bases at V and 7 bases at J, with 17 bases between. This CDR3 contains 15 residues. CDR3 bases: TGTGCCAGCAGCCTCCGGAAGCAGGGAAGTGAAAAACTGTTTTTT. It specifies CASSLRKQGSEKLFF.

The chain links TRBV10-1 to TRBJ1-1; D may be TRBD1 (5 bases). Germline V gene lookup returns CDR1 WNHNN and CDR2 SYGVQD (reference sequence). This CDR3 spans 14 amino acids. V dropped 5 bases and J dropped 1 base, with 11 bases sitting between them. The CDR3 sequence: CASSKNGQNTEAFF. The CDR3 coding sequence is TGCGCCAGCAGTAAAAACGGACAGAACACTGAAGCTTTCTTT.

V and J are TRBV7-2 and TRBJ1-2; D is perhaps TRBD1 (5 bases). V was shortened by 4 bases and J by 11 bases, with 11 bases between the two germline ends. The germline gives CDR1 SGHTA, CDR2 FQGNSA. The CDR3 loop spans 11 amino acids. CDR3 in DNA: TGTGCCAGCAGCTCCGGGACCTTTTACACCTTC. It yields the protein CASSSGTFYTF.

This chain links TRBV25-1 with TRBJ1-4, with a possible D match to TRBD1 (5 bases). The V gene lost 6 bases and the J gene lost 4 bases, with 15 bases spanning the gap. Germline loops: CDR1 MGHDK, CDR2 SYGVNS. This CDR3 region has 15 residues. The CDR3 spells CASRAGSNLNEKLFF. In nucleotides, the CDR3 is TGTGCCAGCAGGGCAGGGTCCAACCTTAATGAAAAACTGTTTTTT. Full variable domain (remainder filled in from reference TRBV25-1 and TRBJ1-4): EADIYQTPRYLVIGTGKKITLECSQTMGHDKMYWYQQDPGMELHLIHYSYGVNSTEKGDLSSESTVSRIRTEHFPLTLESARPSHTSQYLCASRAGSNLNEKLFFGSGTQLSVL.

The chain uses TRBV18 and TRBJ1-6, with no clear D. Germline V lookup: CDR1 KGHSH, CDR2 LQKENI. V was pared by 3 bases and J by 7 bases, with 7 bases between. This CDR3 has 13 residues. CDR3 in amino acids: CASSPEPNSPLHF. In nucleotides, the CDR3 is TGTGCCAGCTCACCGGAACCAAATTCACCCCTCCACTTT.

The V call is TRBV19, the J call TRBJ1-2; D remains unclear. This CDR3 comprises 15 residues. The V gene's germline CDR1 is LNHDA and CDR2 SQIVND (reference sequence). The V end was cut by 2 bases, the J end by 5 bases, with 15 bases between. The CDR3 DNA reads TGTGCCAGTAGTATAACGGACCGGGTAATGTATGGCTACACCTTC. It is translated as CASSITDRVMYGYTF.